This record covers a single T cell receptor beta chain. This entry belongs to a study of T cells in tuberculosis. Sorting used thawed, overnight-rested PBMC stained with anti-CD3, a viability dye and GMM-loaded CD1B tetramer. The CD1B tetramers carried C32 glucose monomycolate purified from Rhodococcus equi. The CDR3 has 11 residues. The germline V gene encodes CDR1 ENHRY and CDR2 SYGVKD. TCRdb's table, derived via immunoSEQ multiplex PCR, lists solely in-frame clones and lacks some. Of about 58,000 clones listed, roughly 88% were seen once; the top ten hold 21%. The gene calls are TRBV10-3 and TRBJ2-5; D possibly corresponds to TRBD1 (6 bases). This TCR derives from an adult woman with latent tuberculosis. Sequenced: CD1b-GMM tetramer-negative cells sorted from PBMCs. CDR3 nucleotides: TGTGCTACGGGACATCAAGAGACCCAGTACTTC. Its translation: CATGHQETQYF.